The present TCR beta chain was sequenced within a study of T-cell reconstitution after alpha-beta-depleted transplantation in children. With V trimmed by 3 bases and J by 5 bases, 8 bases remained unmatched. This CDR3 is 15 amino acids long. Unique molecular identifiers were incorporated when the TCRbeta library was constructed. TCRdb passed the PCR reads through MiXCR, listing each CDR3 protein once. The repertoire includes about 600,000 distinct CDR3 sequences, roughly a tenth of them detected once, and 4% to 5% sits in the top ten. This sequence originates from a human donor who donated a stem cell graft to a child with acute myeloid leukemia. Material: PBMCs from the stem cell graft donor, obtained from the stem cell graft. The genes are TRBV12-3 or TRBV12-4 and TRBJ2-7; 9 bases match TRBD2. This CDR3 reads CASSFTSSGAHEQYF. CDR3 bases: TGTGCCAGCAGTTTTACGTCTAGCGGGGCTCACGAGCAGTACTTC.